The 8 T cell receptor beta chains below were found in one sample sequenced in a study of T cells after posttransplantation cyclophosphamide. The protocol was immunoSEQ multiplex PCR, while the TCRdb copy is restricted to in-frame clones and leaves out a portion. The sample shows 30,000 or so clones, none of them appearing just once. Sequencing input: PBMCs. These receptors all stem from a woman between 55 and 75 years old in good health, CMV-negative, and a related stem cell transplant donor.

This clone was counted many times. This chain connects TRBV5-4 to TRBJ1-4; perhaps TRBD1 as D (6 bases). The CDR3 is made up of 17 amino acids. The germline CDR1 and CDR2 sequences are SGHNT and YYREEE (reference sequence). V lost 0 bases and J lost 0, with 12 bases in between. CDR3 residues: CASSLVARGATNEKLFF. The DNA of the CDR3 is TGTGCCAGCAGCTTGGTAGCCAGGGGAGCAACTAATGAAAAACTGTTTTTT.

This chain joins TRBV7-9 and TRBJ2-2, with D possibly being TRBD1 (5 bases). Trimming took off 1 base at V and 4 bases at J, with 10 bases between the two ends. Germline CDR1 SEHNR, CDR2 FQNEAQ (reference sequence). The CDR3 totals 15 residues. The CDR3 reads CASSLVGQGTGELFF. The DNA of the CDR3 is TGTGCCAGCAGCTTAGTGGGCCAGGGCACCGGGGAGCTGTTTTTT.

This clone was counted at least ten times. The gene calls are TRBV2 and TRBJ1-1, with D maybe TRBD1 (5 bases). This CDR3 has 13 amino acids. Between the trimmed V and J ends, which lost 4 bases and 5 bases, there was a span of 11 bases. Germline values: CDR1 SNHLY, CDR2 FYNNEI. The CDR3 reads CASSVSEGTEAFF. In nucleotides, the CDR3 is TGTGCCAGCAGTGTCTCGGAGGGGACTGAAGCTTTCTTT.

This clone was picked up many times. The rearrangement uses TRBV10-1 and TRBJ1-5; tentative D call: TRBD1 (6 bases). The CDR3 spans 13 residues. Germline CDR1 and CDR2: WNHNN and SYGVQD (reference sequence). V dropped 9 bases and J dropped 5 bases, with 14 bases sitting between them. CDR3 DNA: TGCGCCAGGAGGGGGAGGGGGTATCAGCCCCAGCATTTT. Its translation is CARRGRGYQPQHF.

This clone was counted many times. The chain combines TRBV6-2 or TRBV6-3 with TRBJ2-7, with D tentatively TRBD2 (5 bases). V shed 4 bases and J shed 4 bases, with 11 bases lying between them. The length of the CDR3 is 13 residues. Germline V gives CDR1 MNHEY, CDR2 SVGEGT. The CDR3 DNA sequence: TGTGCCAGCAGTTGGACTCCAAGATACGAGCAGTACTTC. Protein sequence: CASSWTPRYEQYF.

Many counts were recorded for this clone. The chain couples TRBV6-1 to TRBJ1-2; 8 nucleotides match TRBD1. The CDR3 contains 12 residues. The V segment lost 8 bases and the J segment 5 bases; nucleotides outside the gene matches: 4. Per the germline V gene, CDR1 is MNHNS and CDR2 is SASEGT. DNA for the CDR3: TGTGCCAGCTCCACAGGGGGGTATGGCTACACCTTC. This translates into CASSTGGYGYTF.

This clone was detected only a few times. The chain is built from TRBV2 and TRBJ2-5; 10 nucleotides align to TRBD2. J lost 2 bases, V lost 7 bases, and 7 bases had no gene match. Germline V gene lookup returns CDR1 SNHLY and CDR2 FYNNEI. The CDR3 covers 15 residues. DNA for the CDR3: TGTGCCAGCACCCGGACTAGCGGCACGCAAGAGACCCAGTACTTC. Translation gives CASTRTSGTQETQYF.

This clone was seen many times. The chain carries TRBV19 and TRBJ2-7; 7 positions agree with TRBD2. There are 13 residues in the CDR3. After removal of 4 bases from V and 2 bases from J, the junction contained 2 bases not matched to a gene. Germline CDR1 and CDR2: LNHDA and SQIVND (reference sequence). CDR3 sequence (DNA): TGTGCCAGTAGTAGGGGACTAACCTACGAGCAGTACTTC. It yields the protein CASSRGLTYEQYF. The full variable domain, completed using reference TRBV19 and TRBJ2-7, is DGGITQSPKYLFRKEGQNVTLSCEQNLNHDAMYWYRQDPGQGLRLIYYSQIVNDFQKGDIAEGYSVSREKKESFPLTVTSAQKNPTAFYLCASSRGLTYEQYFGPGTRLTVT.